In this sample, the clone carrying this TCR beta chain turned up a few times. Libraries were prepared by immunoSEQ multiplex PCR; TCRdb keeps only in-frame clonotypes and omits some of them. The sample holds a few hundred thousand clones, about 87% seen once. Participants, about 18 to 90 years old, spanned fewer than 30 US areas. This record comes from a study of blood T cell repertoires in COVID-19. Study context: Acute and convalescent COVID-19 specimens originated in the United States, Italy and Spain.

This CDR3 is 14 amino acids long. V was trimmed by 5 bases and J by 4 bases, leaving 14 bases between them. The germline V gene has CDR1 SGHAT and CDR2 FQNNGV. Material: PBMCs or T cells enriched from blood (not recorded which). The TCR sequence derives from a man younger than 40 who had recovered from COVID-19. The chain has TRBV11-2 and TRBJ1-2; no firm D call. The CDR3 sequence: CASSNFGGSYGYTF. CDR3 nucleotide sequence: TGTGCCAGCAGCAATTTTGGAGGGAGCTATGGCTACACCTTC.